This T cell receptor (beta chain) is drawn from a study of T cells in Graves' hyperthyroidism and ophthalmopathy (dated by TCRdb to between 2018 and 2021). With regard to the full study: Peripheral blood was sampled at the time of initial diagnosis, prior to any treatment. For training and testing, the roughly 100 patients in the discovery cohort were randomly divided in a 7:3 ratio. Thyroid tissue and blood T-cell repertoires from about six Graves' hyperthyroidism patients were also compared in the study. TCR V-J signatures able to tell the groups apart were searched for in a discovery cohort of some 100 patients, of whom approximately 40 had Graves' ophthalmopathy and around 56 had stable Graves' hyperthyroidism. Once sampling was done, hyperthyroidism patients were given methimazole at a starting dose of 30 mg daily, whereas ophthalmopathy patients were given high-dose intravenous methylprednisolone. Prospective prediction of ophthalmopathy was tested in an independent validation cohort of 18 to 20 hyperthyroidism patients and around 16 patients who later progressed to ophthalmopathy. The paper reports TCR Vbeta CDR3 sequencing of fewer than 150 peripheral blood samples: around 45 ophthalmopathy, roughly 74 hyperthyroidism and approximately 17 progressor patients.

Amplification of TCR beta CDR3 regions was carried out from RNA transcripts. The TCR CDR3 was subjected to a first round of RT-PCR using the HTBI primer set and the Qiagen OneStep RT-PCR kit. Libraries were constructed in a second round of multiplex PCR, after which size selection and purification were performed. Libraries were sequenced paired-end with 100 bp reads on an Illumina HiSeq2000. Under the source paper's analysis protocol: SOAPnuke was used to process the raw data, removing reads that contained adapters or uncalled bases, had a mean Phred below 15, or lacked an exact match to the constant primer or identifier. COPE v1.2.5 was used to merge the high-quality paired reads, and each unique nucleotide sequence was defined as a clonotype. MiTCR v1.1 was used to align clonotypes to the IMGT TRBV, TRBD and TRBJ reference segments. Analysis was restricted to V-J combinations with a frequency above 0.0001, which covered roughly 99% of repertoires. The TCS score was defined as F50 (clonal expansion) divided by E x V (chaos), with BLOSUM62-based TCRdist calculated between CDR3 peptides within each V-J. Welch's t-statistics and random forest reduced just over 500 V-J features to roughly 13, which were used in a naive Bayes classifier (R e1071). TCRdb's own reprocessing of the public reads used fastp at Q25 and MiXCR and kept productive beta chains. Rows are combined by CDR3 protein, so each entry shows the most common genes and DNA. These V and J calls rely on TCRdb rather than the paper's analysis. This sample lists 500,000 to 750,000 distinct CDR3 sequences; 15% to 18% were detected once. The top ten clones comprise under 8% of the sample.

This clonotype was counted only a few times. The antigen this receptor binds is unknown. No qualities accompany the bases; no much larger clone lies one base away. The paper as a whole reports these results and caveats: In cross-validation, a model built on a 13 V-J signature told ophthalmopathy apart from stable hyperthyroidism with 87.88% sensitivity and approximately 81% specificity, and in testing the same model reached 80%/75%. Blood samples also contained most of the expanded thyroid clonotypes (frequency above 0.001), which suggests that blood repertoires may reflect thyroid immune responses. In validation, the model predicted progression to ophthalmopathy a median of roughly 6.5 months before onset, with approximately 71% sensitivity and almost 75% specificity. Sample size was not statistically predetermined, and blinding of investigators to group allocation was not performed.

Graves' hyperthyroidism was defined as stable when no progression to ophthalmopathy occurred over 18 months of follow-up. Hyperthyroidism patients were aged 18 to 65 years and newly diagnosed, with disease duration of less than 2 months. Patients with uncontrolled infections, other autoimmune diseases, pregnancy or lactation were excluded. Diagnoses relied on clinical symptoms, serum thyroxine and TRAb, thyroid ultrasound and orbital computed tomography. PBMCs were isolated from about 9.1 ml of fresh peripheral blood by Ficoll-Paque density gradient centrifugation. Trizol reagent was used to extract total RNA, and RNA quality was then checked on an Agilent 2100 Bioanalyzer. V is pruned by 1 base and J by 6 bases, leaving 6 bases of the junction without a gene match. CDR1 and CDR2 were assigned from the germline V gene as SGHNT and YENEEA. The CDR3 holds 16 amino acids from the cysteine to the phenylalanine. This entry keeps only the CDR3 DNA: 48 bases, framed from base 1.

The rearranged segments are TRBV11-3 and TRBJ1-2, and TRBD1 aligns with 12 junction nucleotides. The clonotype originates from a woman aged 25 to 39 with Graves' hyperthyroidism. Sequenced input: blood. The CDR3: CASSLGGDRGLHGYTF. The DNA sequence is TGTGCCAGCAGCTTAGGTGGGGACAGGGGGCTACATGGCTACACCTTC.